A selection of T cell receptor beta chains follows, all from one sample in a study of beta chain features in type 1 diabetes. Clones were read by immunoSEQ multiplex PCR, and TCRdb kept only the in-frame ones, dropping some. The data hold about 620,000 clones, with around 16% observed a single time. The sequencing input was naive CD4+ T cells from blood. All receptors come from a man aged 18 to 30 in good health. Each CDR3 is given with its conserved first and last residue. D genes are given only for firm matches. Rows may omit the clone size; those that give it use once, few, many or a size class.

TRBV30	.	TRBJ2-3	.	TGTGCCTGGAGCACTCTACAGGGCTGGGGGGATACGCAGTATTTT	CAWSTLQGWGDTQYF
TRBV29-1	.	TRBJ2-7	.	TGCAGCGTTGTTACGGGGATTAGCTCCTACGAGCAGTACTTC	CSVVTGISSYEQYF
TRBV9	.	TRBJ2-7	.	TGTGCCAGCAGCGTGGGAGGCCAGGGGTACGAGCAGTACTTC	CASSVGGQGYEQYF
TRBV7-2	.	TRBJ1-1	.	TGTGCCAGCACGAGTTTTCGATCGACCGAAGCTTTCTTT	CASTSFRSTEAFF
TRBV12-5	.	TRBJ1-1	.	TGTGCTAGTGGTCCCCAAGGGGCCGGTGAAGCTTTCTTT	CASGPQGAGEAFF
TRBV5-4	TRBD2	TRBJ2-5	few	TGTGCCAGCAGCCCCAGGACTAGCGGGGGGCAAGAGACCCAGTACTTC	CASSPRTSGGQETQYF
TRBV5-1	.	TRBJ1-1	.	TGCGCCAGCAGCTTGGCTGGACCCCCACGTTTGGACACTGAAGCTTTCTTT	CASSLAGPPRLDTEAFF
TRBV7-8	.	TRBJ1-6	.	TGTGCCAGCAGCGGCAGGACCAAAAATTCACCCCTCCACTTT	CASSGRTKNSPLHF
TRBV7-9	.	TRBJ2-3	few	TGTGCCAGCAGGCTGAGACCAGATACGCAGTATTTT	CASRLRPDTQYF
TRBV9	.	TRBJ1-1	.	TGTGCCAGCAGCGCATCAGTGAACACTGAAGCTTTCTTT	CASSASVNTEAFF